These 20 T cell receptor beta chains were all obtained from the same sample, sequenced in a study of CD8 T cells in Susac syndrome. RNA was extracted with the RNeasy kit, and a quantity of about 0.45 to 1 ug was reverse transcribed using random hexamers. MiXCR was run by TCRdb on the immunoSEQ multiplex PCR reads, yielding one entry per CDR3 protein. The data show more than 95,000 distinct CDR3 sequences, more than 80% seen once. Sequencing was done on a sample of CD8+ T cells from PBMCs. Every receptor here comes from a human donor with multiple sclerosis.

J is TRBJ1-6 and V is TRBV5-1; D is perhaps TRBD1 (6 bases). This CDR3 comprises 15 residues. Germline lookup yields CDR1 SGHRS and CDR2 YFSETQ. Trimming removed 4 bases from V and 10 bases from J, with 18 bases in between. The CDR3 protein is CASSLNRERGSPLHF. In DNA, the CDR3 is TGCGCCAGCAGCCTAAACAGGGAACGAGGGTCACCCCTCCACTTT. The complete variable domain, with remaining parts taken from reference TRBV5-1 and TRBJ1-6, reads KAGVTQTPRYLIKTRGQQVTLSCSPISGHRSVSWYQQTPGQGLQFLFEYFSETQRNKGNFPGRFSGRQFSNSRSEMNVSTLELGDSALYLCASSLNRERGSPLHFGNGTRLTVT.

The chain employs TRBV27 and TRBJ1-5; no definite D call. Germline lookup yields CDR1 MNHEY and CDR2 SMNVEV (reference sequence). Trimming removed 2 bases from V and 0 bases from J, with 5 bases in between. The length of the CDR3 is 14 residues. CDR3 residues: CASSLRGSNQPQHF. CDR3 DNA sequence: TGTGCCAGCAGTTTAAGAGGTAGCAATCAGCCCCAGCATTTT.

The V gene is TRBV27, the J gene TRBJ1-5; 7 nucleotides align to TRBD1. V lost 0 bases and J lost 4; bases outside the gene matches: 12. CDR3 length: 18 residues. Looked up from germline, CDR1 is MNHEY and CDR2 is SMNVEV (reference sequence). The CDR3, as DNA: TGTGCCAGCAGTTTATCTCCCCTTGGGAGGGGGCGAAATCAGCCCCAGCATTTT. Residues: CASSLSPLGRGRNQPQHF.

Only one count was recorded for this clonotype. This chain links TRBV12-3 or TRBV12-4 with TRBJ1-1; possibly TRBD1 for D (5 bases). The V gene lost 2 bases and the J gene lost 9 bases, with 13 bases spanning the gap. The length of the CDR3 is 13 residues. The CDR3 loop is CASSLSLTDQAFF. For the CDR3, the DNA is TGTGCCAGCAGTTTAAGTCTGACAGACCAAGCTTTCTTT.

The CDR3 spells CASSPGTGIGKLFF. CDR3 nucleotides: TGTGCCAGCAGCCCTGGGACAGGGATAGGGAAACTGTTTTTT. The chain is built from TRBV3-1 and TRBJ1-4; TRBD1 aligns across 9 bases. Germline V gene lookup returns CDR1 LGHDT and CDR2 YNNKEL (reference sequence). The CDR3 consists of 14 residues. The trim removed 4 bases at V and 11 bases at J, leaving 8 bases unmatched.

This clonotype showed up just once. V and J are TRBV7-2 and TRBJ2-3; D ambiguous. V lost 1 base and J lost 6, with 11 bases in between. The CDR3 extends over 14 amino acids. Germline lookup yields CDR1 SGHTA and CDR2 FQGNSA. CDR3 region: CASSLEVSFDTQYF. The CDR3 bases are TGTGCCAGCAGCTTAGAGGTTAGCTTCGATACGCAGTATTTT.

The chain recombines TRBV6-4 with TRBJ2-3; 12 bases are shared with TRBD1. Germline-derived CDR1 and CDR2 are MRHNA and SNTAGT. There are 15 residues in the CDR3. Losses at the gene ends were 6 bases for V and 5 bases for J; bases not matched to a gene: 6. The CDR3 DNA is TGTGCCAGCAGCCGGGACAGGGGGCGAGAAGATACGCAGTATTTT. It is translated as CASSRDRGREDTQYF.

This clonotype was counted once. The rearrangement links TRBV5-6 to TRBJ2-6; no firm D call. This CDR3 contains 15 residues. V dropped 0 bases and J dropped 4 bases, with 8 bases sitting between them. CDR1 is SGHDT and CDR2 is YYEEEE in the germline V gene. The CDR3 reads CASSLAGEGANVLTF. CDR3 in DNA: TGTGCCAGCAGCTTGGCAGGAGAAGGGGCCAACGTCCTGACTTTC.

This sequence joins TRBV6-2 or TRBV6-3 and TRBJ2-1; D perhaps matches TRBD2 (5 bases). The CDR3 loop spans 18 amino acids. The germline V and J ends were trimmed by 2 bases and 0 bases, with 17 bases remaining between them. The germline V gene encodes CDR1 MNHEY and CDR2 SVGEGT. The chain's CDR3 is CASSYDVDGLSSYNEQFF. The CDR3 coding sequence is TGTGCCAGCAGTTACGACGTTGACGGACTCTCCTCCTACAATGAGCAGTTCTTC.

The V and J genes are TRBV12-3 or TRBV12-4 and TRBJ2-1, with TRBD1 matching 12 bases. The CDR3 is made up of 15 amino acids. V trimming: 7 bases; J trimming: 8 bases; junction bases outside the gene matches: 9. The CDR3 protein is CASTPGQGAWDEQFF. CDR3 DNA sequence: TGTGCCAGCACCCCGGGACAGGGGGCTTGGGATGAGCAGTTCTTC.

The CDR3, as DNA: TGCGCCAGCAGCTCCGCGGACAGGGCCCAAGAGACCCAGTACTTC. It yields the protein CASSSADRAQETQYF. This chain links TRBV5-1 with TRBJ2-5, with 8 positions matching TRBD1. The CDR3 runs 15 residues. V shed 3 bases, J shed 1 base, and the junction held 5 bases outside the gene matches. CDR1 is SGHRS and CDR2 is YFSETQ in the germline V gene.

The chain joins TRBV5-4 to TRBJ2-1, with 8 bases identical to TRBD2. The CDR3 contains 15 residues. Trimming took 0 bases from V and 5 from J; bases not matched to a gene: 4. Germline V lookup: CDR1 SGHNT, CDR2 YYREEE (reference sequence). The CDR3 region has the DNA TGTGCCAGCAGCTTGGGTAGCGGGGACAACAATGAGCAGTTCTTC. Encoded protein: CASSLGSGDNNEQFF.

A few counts support this clonotype. The chain couples TRBV7-6 to TRBJ2-3; maybe TRBD2 (5 bases). The CDR3 sequence is 13 residues long. Trimming removed 4 bases from V and 1 base from J, with 6 bases in between. CDR1 is SGHVS, CDR2 FNYEAQ, per germline. The CDR3 is CASSWGGTDTQYF. In DNA, the CDR3 is TGTGCCAGCAGCTGGGGAGGCACAGATACGCAGTATTTT. The variable domain in full, with the rest retrieved from reference TRBV7-6 and TRBJ2-3, is GAGVSQSPRYKVTKRGQDVALRCDPISGHVSLYWYRQALGQGPEFLTYFNYEAQQDKSGLPNDRFSAERPEGSISTLTIQRTEQRDSAMYRCASSWGGTDTQYFGPGTRLTVL.

The V and J genes are TRBV20-1 and TRBJ2-3; 9 positions agree with TRBD2. Germline CDR1 is DFQATT and CDR2 is SNEGSKA (reference sequence). The CDR3 totals 17 residues. J gave up 2 bases and V 6 bases, and 15 bases lay outside the gene matches. The CDR3 region is CSALERGLAGYTDTQYF. As DNA, the CDR3 is TGCAGTGCCTTAGAGAGGGGTCTAGCGGGATACACAGATACGCAGTATTTT.

The chain employs TRBV6-2 or TRBV6-3 and TRBJ2-7; 9 bases line up with TRBD2. Germline loops: CDR1 MNHEY, CDR2 SVGEGT. The CDR3 loop spans 16 amino acids. Trimming removed 0 bases from V and 7 bases from J; junction bases left unmatched: 10. Here the CDR3 reads CASSYSDGGLAGEQYV. Here the CDR3 DNA reads TGTGCCAGCAGTTACTCGGATGGAGGGCTAGCGGGGGAGCAGTACGTC.

This chain uses TRBV9 with TRBJ2-5; 8 bases map to TRBD2. CDR3 length: 15 residues. Per germline, CDR1 SGDLS and CDR2 YYNGEE. V lost 2 bases and J lost 3; bases outside the gene matches: 6. The DNA for the CDR3 is TGTGCCAGCAGCGTCGCCGGGACTAGTAAAGAGACCCAGTACTTC. Protein product: CASSVAGTSKETQYF.

This chain links TRBV20-1 with TRBJ1-5; D is uncertain. CDR3 length: 15 residues. V lost 3 bases and J 0 bases, leaving 12 bases between the germline ends. Germline lookup yields CDR1 DFQATT and CDR2 SNEGSKA (reference sequence). Here the CDR3 reads CSASQNHYSNQPQHF. The CDR3 DNA is TGCAGTGCTAGCCAGAACCATTATAGCAATCAGCCCCAGCATTTT.

The V call is TRBV5-1, the J call TRBJ1-1, with TRBD1 matching over 9 bases. Germline V gene data show CDR1 as SGHRS and CDR2 as YFSETQ. The CDR3 has 15 amino acids. The V segment lost 3 bases and the J segment 3 bases; nucleotides outside the gene matches: 6. The CDR3 sequence is CASSSQGARDTEAFF. CDR3 in DNA: TGCGCCAGCAGCTCACAGGGGGCGCGTGACACTGAAGCTTTCTTT.

This clonotype was seen only a few times. The rearrangement uses TRBV19 and TRBJ2-7; D gene ambiguous. Trimming stripped 3 bases from V and 0 bases from J, with 6 bases between. CDR3 size: 13 residues. Germline CDR1 LNHDA, CDR2 SQIVND (reference sequence). This chain's CDR3 is CASSMGSSYEQYF. DNA of the CDR3: TGTGCCAGTAGTATGGGATCCTCCTACGAGCAGTACTTC.

The chain has TRBV4-1 and TRBJ2-2; D is undetermined. The V gene lost 2 bases and the J gene lost 6 bases, with 16 bases spanning the gap. The CDR3 totals 16 residues. Germline assignment: CDR1 MGHRA and CDR2 YSYEKL. In DNA, the CDR3 is TGCGCCAGCAGCCAATTATGGGTCTCCAGTCCCGGGGAGCTGTTTTTT. This sequence encodes CASSQLWVSSPGELFF.